The 21 T cell receptor beta chains given below trace back to one sample, sequenced in a study of blood T cell repertoires in COVID-19. Sequenced by immunoSEQ multiplex PCR; TCRdb stores in-frame clones only, minus some. The table has over 120,000 clones, about 86% seen once; the top ten hold around 8.4%. What was sequenced was peripheral blood. These receptors were obtained from a human donor in a cohort sampled during active COVID-19.

The chain uses TRBV24-1 and TRBJ1-1, with D perhaps matching TRBD1 (6 bases). Per the germline V gene, CDR1 is KGHDR and CDR2 is SFDVKD. This CDR3 is 14 amino acids long. V was shortened by 5 bases and J by 3 bases, with 12 bases between the two germline ends. As DNA, the CDR3 is TGTGCCACCAGTGGGGGGGGCCAACACACTGAAGCTTTCTTT. Its translation is CATSGGGQHTEAFF.

The rearrangement links TRBV5-1 to TRBJ2-5, with 10 bases fitting TRBD1. The V segment lost 3 bases and the J segment 2 bases; nucleotides outside the gene matches: 1. Germline V gene sequence: CDR1 SGHRS, CDR2 YFSETQ. There are 14 residues in the CDR3. CDR3: CASSWGQGQETQYF. The CDR3 region has the DNA TGCGCCAGCAGCTGGGGACAGGGGCAAGAGACCCAGTACTTC.

V gene TRBV6-1 combines with J gene TRBJ2-7; the D gene is possibly TRBD1 (5 bases). CDR1 MNHNS and CDR2 SASEGT come from the germline V gene. Trimming shortened V by 0 bases and J by 3 bases, and 12 bases separated the two germline ends. This CDR3 spans 15 amino acids. The CDR3 sequence: CASSEALQGGYEQYF. The CDR3 DNA reads TGTGCCAGCAGTGAAGCGCTGCAGGGCGGCTACGAGCAGTACTTC.

The chain couples TRBV30 to TRBJ1-3; 7 nucleotides line up with TRBD1. Germline CDR1 reads GTSNPN; CDR2 reads SVGIG (reference sequence). V lost 0 bases, J lost 0 bases, and 11 bases stayed unmatched. The CDR3 consists of 18 residues. The DNA for the CDR3 is TGTGCCTGGAGTGTACACCGGACAGGTCTCTGCTCTGGAAACACCATATATTTT. As protein: CAWSVHRTGLCSGNTIYF. Variable domain in full (rest from reference TRBV30 and TRBJ1-3): SQTIHQWPATLVQPVGSPLSLECTVEGTSNPNLYWYRQAAGRGLQLLFYSVGIGQISSEVPQNLSASRPQDRQFILSSKKLLLSDSGFYLCAWSVHRTGLCSGNTIYFGEGSWLTVV.

The V and J genes are TRBV5-1 and TRBJ2-5, with 12 nucleotides matching TRBD2. The germline V gene has CDR1 SGHRS and CDR2 YFSETQ. This CDR3 has 14 amino acids. Unmatched junction bases numbered 0, after V lost 4 bases and J lost 2 bases. The CDR3 DNA sequence: TGCGCCAGCAGCGGACTAGCGGGGCAAGAGACCCAGTACTTC. As protein: CASSGLAGQETQYF.

The V call is TRBV5-1, the J call TRBJ2-1, with D tentatively TRBD2 (6 bases). This CDR3 has 17 residues. Trimming shortened V by 1 base and J by 9 bases, and 23 bases separated the two germline ends. CDR1 and CDR2 from the germline V gene are SGHRS and YFSETQ. CDR3 DNA: TGCGCCAGCAGCTTGTTTGTTGATAGCGGCTCTACTGGTGAGCAGTTCTTC. This codes for CASSLFVDSGSTGEQFF.

This rearrangement joins TRBV27 to TRBJ2-6, with D unresolved. The CDR3 extends over 13 amino acids. With 6 bases removed from V and 1 base from J, the gap between germline ends came to 4 bases. Germline CDR1 reads MNHEY; CDR2 reads SMNVEV (reference sequence). This CDR3 is CASRSSGANVLTF. CDR3 DNA: TGTGCCAGCAGGTCTTCTGGGGCCAACGTCCTGACTTTC.

This rearrangement joins TRBV5-6 to TRBJ1-4; TRBD1 matches at 8 bases. The CDR3 runs 15 residues. V lost 4 bases to trimming and J lost 8 bases; unmatched junction nucleotides: 10. CDR1 is SGHDT, CDR2 YYEEEE, per germline. DNA for the CDR3: TGTGCCAGCAGCCATGGGACAGGAGGGAGCGAAAAACTGTTTTTT. Protein sequence: CASSHGTGGSEKLFF.

For this clone: Distinct nucleotide sequences in the sample also encode this CDR3. The chain joins TRBV27 to TRBJ2-7, with 7 bases identical to TRBD1. The CDR3 sequence is 14 residues long. The germline V gene encodes CDR1 MNHEY and CDR2 SMNVEV (reference sequence). J lost 1 base, V lost 5 bases, and 5 bases had no gene match. The CDR3: CASSPRTGSYEQYF. For the CDR3, the DNA is TGTGCCAGCAGTCCTCGGACAGGTTCCTACGAGCAGTACTTC.

The chain links TRBV3-1 (or the pseudogene TRBV3-2) to TRBJ2-7; D uncertain. Trimming pared 1 base from V and 9 bases from J, leaving 10 bases between. The CDR3 contains 12 residues. CDR1 and CDR2 from the germline V gene are LGHDT and YNNKEL (reference sequence). DNA for the CDR3: TGTGCCAGCAGCCAAGTCCAGCGTCTGCAGTACTTC. This translates into CASSQVQRLQYF.

V usage is TRBV4-2 and J usage is TRBJ2-3; 9 bases are shared with TRBD2. Germline loops: CDR1 LGHNA, CDR2 YNFKEQ. With 4 bases clipped from V and 6 bases from J, the junction kept 2 bases outside the gene matches. The CDR3 sequence is 13 residues long. In DNA form, the CDR3 reads TGTGCCAGCAGCCCCGGACTAGCGGATACGCAGTATTTT. This codes for CASSPGLADTQYF.

The genes are TRBV10-2 and TRBJ2-4, with 13 positions matching TRBD2. Germline V gives CDR1 WSHSY, CDR2 SAAADI. V shed 5 bases, J shed 0 bases, and the junction held 16 bases outside the gene matches. The CDR3 has 21 residues. Written as DNA, the CDR3 is TGCGCCAGCAGTTCTCAGGAGACTAGCGGGAGGCTTTCTCTAGCCAAAAACATTCAGTACTTC. It encodes CASSSQETSGRLSLAKNIQYF.

V is TRBV5-4 and J is TRBJ2-7; 12 bases agree with TRBD1. Germline V gene lookup returns CDR1 SGHNT and CDR2 YYREEE (reference sequence). V lost 4 bases and J lost 4; bases outside the gene matches: 6. The CDR3 loop spans 15 amino acids. CDR3 residues: CASSPGTGGRYEQYF. The CDR3, as DNA: TGTGCCAGCAGCCCAGGGACAGGGGGCAGGTACGAGCAGTACTTC. Drawing the rest from reference TRBV5-4 and TRBJ2-7, the complete variable domain is ETGVTQSPTHLIKTRGQQVTLRCSSQSGHNTVSWYQQALGQGPQFIFQYYREEENGRGNFPPRFSGLQFPNYSSELNVNALELDDSALYLCASSPGTGGRYEQYFGPGTRLTVT.

The V and J genes are TRBV18 and TRBJ1-1; unclear D gene. This CDR3 region has 13 residues. V was trimmed by 3 bases and J by 3 bases, leaving 8 bases between them. The germline gives CDR1 KGHSH, CDR2 LQKENI. CDR3 protein: CASSPLIDTEAFF. CDR3 bases: TGTGCCAGCTCACCTCTGATAGACACTGAAGCTTTCTTT.

The CDR3 nucleotides read TGTGCCAGCAGCGCCAGACCTCGGGCGGGGGACCCCCCTGAAGCTTTCTTT. This encodes CASSARPRAGDPPEAFF. This chain connects TRBV9 to TRBJ1-1; D may be TRBD1 (5 bases). This CDR3 contains 17 residues. Germline lookup yields CDR1 SGDLS and CDR2 YYNGEE. Trimming pared 3 bases from V and 6 bases from J, leaving 24 bases between.

The chain recombines TRBV7-2 with TRBJ1-2; D remains ambiguous. Germline-derived CDR1 and CDR2 are SGHTA and FQGNSA. V shed 4 bases and J shed 1 base, with 13 bases lying between them. The CDR3 runs 15 residues. CDR3 residues: CASSSYPTLNYGYTF. The CDR3 DNA is TGTGCCAGCAGCTCATATCCGACACTTAACTATGGCTACACCTTC. Combining the CDR3 with reference TRBV7-2 and TRBJ1-2 gives the whole variable domain GAGVSQSPSNKVTEKGKDVELRCDPISGHTALYWYRQSLGQGLEFLIYFQGNSAPDKSGLPSDRFSAERTGGSVSTLTIQRTQQEDSAVYLCASSSYPTLNYGYTFGSGTRLTVV.

This clone has more than one count but fewer than ten. The V call is TRBV5-1, the J call TRBJ2-5; 8 bases line up with TRBD2. The CDR3 contains 14 residues. After removal of 4 bases from V and 3 bases from J, the junction contained 5 bases not matched to a gene. Germline V gives CDR1 SGHRS, CDR2 YFSETQ. CDR3 in amino acids: CASSPSGSEETQYF. The CDR3 DNA follows: TGCGCCAGCAGCCCCAGCGGGAGTGAAGAGACCCAGTACTTC.

The chain has TRBV27 and TRBJ2-5; 9 nucleotides agree with TRBD1. The germline V gene encodes CDR1 MNHEY and CDR2 SMNVEV (reference sequence). The CDR3 consists of 15 residues. The V gene end was trimmed by 5 bases and the J gene end by 5 bases; junction bases not matched to a gene: 9. The CDR3 DNA sequence: TGTGCCAGCAGTCAACGTTCCGGGACAGGGGAGACCCAGTACTTC. This sequence encodes CASSQRSGTGETQYF.

CDR3 sequence reads: CASSLSWGSNIYGYTF. CDR3 sequence (DNA): TGCGCCAGCAGCTTGTCCTGGGGCAGTAACATTTATGGCTACACCTTC. This chain uses TRBV5-1 with TRBJ1-2; D possibly corresponds to TRBD1 (5 bases). Deletions cut 1 base from V and 5 bases from J, with 18 bases between. CDR1 and CDR2 (germline): SGHRS, YFSETQ. The CDR3 has 16 residues. The variable domain in full, completed from reference TRBV5-1 and TRBJ1-2, reads KAGVTQTPRYLIKTRGQQVTLSCSPISGHRSVSWYQQTPGQGLQFLFEYFSETQRNKGNFPGRFSGRQFSNSRSEMNVSTLELGDSALYLCASSLSWGSNIYGYTFGSGTRLTVV.

The chain links TRBV29-1 to TRBJ2-7; a possible D gene is TRBD1 (5 bases). This CDR3 spans 14 amino acids. Germline V gene sequence: CDR1 SQVTM, CDR2 ANQGSEA. V dropped 6 bases and J dropped 2 bases, with 17 bases sitting between them. CDR3 region: CSVEKIEGAYEQYF. CDR3 nucleotide sequence: TGCAGCGTCGAGAAGATTGAAGGGGCCTACGAGCAGTACTTC.

This clone was recorded only once. The rearrangement uses TRBV28 and TRBJ1-6; TRBD1 aligns across 7 bases. CDR1 MDHEN and CDR2 SYDVKM come from the germline V gene. The V gene end was trimmed by 0 bases and the J gene end by 7 bases; junction bases not matched to a gene: 12. The CDR3 runs 18 residues. The CDR3 region is CASSLWRVTTGTNSPLHF. As DNA, the CDR3 is TGTGCCAGCAGTTTATGGAGGGTGACGACAGGGACCAATTCACCCCTCCACTTT.